Below, 28 T cell receptor beta chains from the same sample are listed, as sequenced in a study of cytomegalovirus exposure and HLA in healthy donors. TCRdb's table, derived via immunoSEQ multiplex PCR, lists solely in-frame clones and lacks some. The data contain some 250,000 clones, around 91% of them singletons. Sequencing was carried out using PBMCs. All receptors come from a woman aged 18 to 35 in good health and CMV-seronegative.

The chain uses TRBV29-1 and TRBJ1-2; 7 nucleotides align to TRBD1. Trimming removed 3 bases from V and 1 base from J; junction bases left unmatched: 5. This CDR3 region has 14 residues. Germline CDR1 and CDR2: SQVTM and ANQGSEA. This CDR3 is CSVDETGINYGYTF. Here the CDR3 DNA reads TGCAGCGTTGATGAGACAGGGATTAACTATGGCTACACCTTC.

The genes are TRBV2 and TRBJ1-5; D uncertain. Trimming left V 5 bases short and J 0 bases short, with 11 bases between. Germline V gene lookup returns CDR1 SNHLY and CDR2 FYNNEI. The CDR3 contains 15 residues. The CDR3 region has the DNA TGTGCCAGCAGTTTACAAGAAAATAGCAATCAGCCCCAGCATTTT. Translating it yields CASSLQENSNQPQHF.

The chain employs TRBV7-9 and TRBJ2-1; 9 bases agree with TRBD1. V shed 3 bases, J shed 7 bases, and the junction held 10 bases outside the gene matches. In germline, CDR1 is SEHNR, CDR2 FQNEAQ (reference sequence). This CDR3 is built from 16 residues. The CDR3 DNA is TGTGCCAGCAGCTTCCCGACGGGACAGGGCGGGAATGAGCAGTTCTTC. It is translated as CASSFPTGQGGNEQFF.

This sequence joins TRBV7-9 and TRBJ2-1; D is undetermined. V was shortened by 1 base and J by 15 bases, with 13 bases between the two germline ends. The CDR3 is made up of 12 amino acids. Germline CDR1 reads SEHNR; CDR2 reads FQNEAQ (reference sequence). CDR3 nucleotides: TGTGCCAGCAGCTTAGAGCCCTCCCGTCGGTTCTTC. Its translation: CASSLEPSRRFF.

The V gene is TRBV7-8, the J gene TRBJ2-7; 7 nucleotides line up with TRBD2. The V and J ends lost 7 bases and 3 bases, in that order; junction bases with no gene match: 12. Looked up from germline, CDR1 is SGHVS and CDR2 is FQNEAQ. The CDR3 has 15 amino acids. The CDR3 loop reads CASTIRGGHFYEQYF. CDR3 DNA sequence: TGTGCCAGCACCATAAGGGGAGGGCACTTCTACGAGCAGTACTTC.

In nucleotides, the CDR3 is TGTGCCTCACCCTCCCCCAAGGGGGCCGAAGAGACCCAGTACTTC. It encodes CASPSPKGAEETQYF. The chain uses TRBV2 and TRBJ2-5; 7 positions agree with TRBD1. CDR3 length: 15 amino acids. After removal of 11 bases from V and 3 bases from J, the junction contained 15 bases not matched to a gene. Germline lookup yields CDR1 SNHLY and CDR2 FYNNEI.

The chain is built from TRBV5-4 and TRBJ2-1; the match to TRBD2 covers 7 bases. V was clipped by 4 bases and J by 3 bases; unmatched bases: 7. The V gene's germline CDR1 is SGHNT and CDR2 YYREEE (reference sequence). The CDR3 has 15 residues. The CDR3 bases are TGTGCCAGCAGCGGGGGGGTCTACAGCTACAATGAGCAGTTCTTC. Translating it yields CASSGGVYSYNEQFF.

This clone appeared a few times. The chain carries TRBV7-9 and TRBJ1-6, with TRBD1 identical over 8 bases. From germline, CDR1 is SEHNR and CDR2 FQNEAQ (reference sequence). This CDR3 is 15 amino acids long. The trim removed 1 base at V and 14 bases at J, leaving 10 bases unmatched. The CDR3 bases are TGTGCCAGCAGCTTAGTTCAGGGGGCTCCTATATCCCTCCACTTT. Its protein product is CASSLVQGAPISLHF.

The rearrangement links TRBV6-6 to TRBJ2-7; TRBD1 matches 7 bases. The CDR3 spans 15 residues. J gave up 2 bases and V 7 bases, and 11 bases lay outside the gene matches. The germline V gene has CDR1 MNHNY and CDR2 SVGAGI (reference sequence). The chain's CDR3 is CASNSDRDRAYEQYF. In nucleotides, the CDR3 is TGTGCCAGCAATAGCGACCGGGACAGAGCCTACGAGCAGTACTTC.

This clone was seen just once. This chain connects TRBV6-5 to TRBJ2-2, with 13 positions matching TRBD2. The CDR3 is made up of 15 amino acids. Germline values: CDR1 MNHEY, CDR2 SVGAGI. The V and J ends lost 7 bases and 6 bases, in that order; junction bases with no gene match: 5. This CDR3 reads CASTSTSGGAGELFF. CDR3 bases: TGTGCCAGCACCTCTACTAGCGGGGGGGCCGGGGAGCTGTTTTTT.

This clone has only one observation. The chain employs TRBV5-1 and TRBJ2-3; D unclear. The CDR3 runs 12 residues. Per the germline V gene, CDR1 is SGHRS and CDR2 is YFSETQ. V shed 5 bases and J shed 2 bases, with 6 bases lying between them. CDR3 nucleotide sequence: TGCGCCAGCAGGGCAGACACAGATACGCAGTATTTT. Translating gives CASRADTDTQYF.

V is TRBV4-3 and J is TRBJ1-6; D is perhaps TRBD1 (5 bases). Per germline, CDR1 LGHNA and CDR2 YSLEER. The length of the CDR3 is 17 residues. The V end was cut by 3 bases, the J end by 0 bases, with 12 bases between. This chain's CDR3 is CASSQGTWSSYNSPLHF. In nucleotides, the CDR3 is TGCGCCAGCAGCCAGGGGACTTGGAGCTCCTATAATTCACCCCTCCACTTT.

V gene TRBV4-3 combines with J gene TRBJ1-6; D gene unclear. Between the trimmed V and J ends, which lost 0 bases and 7 bases, there was a span of 13 bases. The germline V gene has CDR1 LGHNA and CDR2 YSLEER. CDR3 length equals 16 residues. For the CDR3, the DNA is TGCGCCAGCAGCCAAGATCTTGCGGGGAGAAATTCACCCCTCCACTTT. Translation: CASSQDLAGRNSPLHF.

V and J are TRBV7-2 and TRBJ2-7; TRBD2 aligns across 8 bases. With V trimmed by 2 bases and J by 2 bases, 5 bases remained unmatched. CDR1 and CDR2 from the germline V gene are SGHTA and FQGNSA. There are 15 residues in the CDR3. The CDR3 here is CASSLRAGGPYEQYF. The CDR3 DNA reads TGTGCCAGCAGCTTACGTGCGGGGGGCCCCTACGAGCAGTACTTC.

The chain uses TRBV2 and TRBJ1-6; 10 bases are a match to TRBD1. V was pared by 6 bases and J by 7 bases, with 6 bases of the junction left unmatched. This CDR3 spans 15 amino acids. Germline CDR1 SNHLY, CDR2 FYNNEI. The CDR3 loop is CASRADRGSNSPLHF. The CDR3, as DNA: TGTGCCAGCAGGGCGGACAGGGGGTCAAATTCACCCCTCCACTTT.

The chain joins TRBV6-6 to TRBJ2-1, with 7 bases matching TRBD2. The CDR3 runs 14 residues. With V trimmed by 2 bases and J by 4 bases, 2 bases remained unmatched. Germline V gene lookup returns CDR1 MNHNY and CDR2 SVGAGI (reference sequence). The CDR3 nucleotides read TGTGCCAGCAGTTACGGGAGGGATTACAATGAGCAGTTCTTC. Its translation is CASSYGRDYNEQFF.

The rearrangement joins TRBV28 to TRBJ1-1; D perhaps matches TRBD1 (5 bases). V lost 2 bases and J 5 bases, leaving 12 bases between the germline ends. The CDR3 spans 14 residues. From germline, CDR1 is MDHEN and CDR2 SYDVKM. CDR3 sequence: CASSLVGGWTEAFF. The CDR3, as DNA: TGTGCCAGCAGTTTAGTGGGGGGGTGGACTGAAGCTTTCTTT.

This clone was detected once. This rearrangement joins TRBV19 to TRBJ2-2, with TRBD1 as a possible D gene (8 bases). The CDR3 loop spans 16 amino acids. The germline V gene has CDR1 LNHDA and CDR2 SQIVND (reference sequence). V lost 6 bases and J lost 6, with 20 bases in between. CDR3: CASRKYDTGGAGELFF. The CDR3 DNA sequence: TGTGCCAGTAGAAAATACGATACAGGGGGGGCCGGGGAGCTGTTTTTT.

The chain has TRBV9 and TRBJ2-7; a possible D gene is TRBD2 (5 bases). CDR3 size: 13 residues. Per the germline V gene, CDR1 is SGDLS and CDR2 is YYNGEE. The ends were cut back, 1 base at V and 4 bases at J, with 9 bases in the middle. The CDR3: CASSVSGTYEQYF. The CDR3 DNA reads TGTGCCAGCAGCGTAAGCGGTACTTACGAGCAGTACTTC.

The chain couples TRBV28 to TRBJ1-5; D unresolved. The CDR3 has 17 residues. Germline assignment: CDR1 MDHEN and CDR2 SYDVKM. V lost 3 bases, J lost 0 bases, and 15 bases lay in between. CDR3 residues: CASSLGGPPNSNQPQHF. In DNA form, the CDR3 reads TGTGCCAGCAGTTTGGGTGGGCCACCTAATAGCAATCAGCCCCAGCATTTT.

This clone has more than one count but fewer than ten. The V gene is TRBV7-9, the J gene TRBJ1-5; D remains ambiguous. The germline CDR1 and CDR2 sequences are SEHNR and FQNEAQ (reference sequence). The germline V and J ends were trimmed by 6 bases and 1 base, with 4 bases remaining between them. The CDR3 covers 12 residues. The CDR3 DNA is TGTGCCAGCAGTCTAAGCAATCAGCCCCAGCATTTT. Its translation: CASSLSNQPQHF.

This chain links TRBV19 with TRBJ1-1; 7 bases fit TRBD1. The CDR3 consists of 14 residues. J lost 6 bases, V lost 5 bases, and 9 bases had no gene match. CDR1 and CDR2 (germline): LNHDA, SQIVND (reference sequence). CDR3 sequence (DNA): TGTGCCAGTAGTTTCGACAGGGTGGGCCCTGAAGCTTTCTTT. This codes for CASSFDRVGPEAFF.

The V call is TRBV4-3, the J call TRBJ1-2; D is ambiguous. Germline CDR1 reads LGHNA; CDR2 reads YSLEER. The CDR3 extends over 13 amino acids. V lost 0 bases and J lost 5, with 7 bases in between. The chain's CDR3 is CASSQDSGYGYTF. The CDR3 DNA is TGCGCCAGCAGCCAAGACAGCGGGTATGGCTACACCTTC.

The rearrangement links TRBV30 to TRBJ2-5; 11 positions match TRBD2. Per the germline V gene, CDR1 is GTSNPN and CDR2 is SVGIG (reference sequence). J gave up 1 base and V 0 bases, and 1 base lay outside the gene matches. This CDR3 has 15 residues. CDR3 in amino acids: CAWSVLAGVQETQYF. Written as DNA, the CDR3 is TGTGCCTGGAGTGTACTAGCGGGGGTCCAAGAGACCCAGTACTTC.

CDR3 in DNA: TGTGCCAGCAGTCCTAATCTGATGAACACTGAAGCTTTCTTT. The encoded protein is CASSPNLMNTEAFF. The rearrangement joins TRBV6-5 to TRBJ1-1, with no clear D. Looked up from germline, CDR1 is MNHEY and CDR2 is SVGAGI. CDR3 length: 14 residues. Trimming took 5 bases from V and 0 from J, leaving 10 bases between them.

This chain uses TRBV7-9 with TRBJ2-3; 9 bases match TRBD1. With V trimmed by 8 bases and J by 2 bases, 11 bases remained unmatched. The CDR3 contains 16 residues. The germline CDR1 and CDR2 sequences are SEHNR and FQNEAQ (reference sequence). CDR3 region: CASEPGQGLTTDTQYF. CDR3 nucleotides: TGTGCCAGCGAACCGGGACAGGGTTTGACCACAGATACGCAGTATTTT.

The chain combines TRBV2 with TRBJ2-3; 8 bases are a match to TRBD1. With 6 bases clipped from V and 6 bases from J, the junction kept 11 bases outside the gene matches. Germline V gene sequence: CDR1 SNHLY, CDR2 FYNNEI. The CDR3 is 15 amino acids. In DNA form, the CDR3 reads TGTGCCAGCAGCCCCAGGGGGCGGCAGGGGGATACGCAGTATTTT. Translation gives CASSPRGRQGDTQYF.

The V gene is TRBV7-9, the J gene TRBJ2-3; D possibly corresponds to TRBD1 (6 bases). The CDR3 is made up of 18 amino acids. V lost 4 bases, J lost 0 bases, and 20 bases lay in between. The germline gives CDR1 SEHNR, CDR2 FQNEAQ (reference sequence). CDR3 coding DNA: TGTGCCAGCAGCTCGGTACCCGGGACACCCAGTAGCACAGATACGCAGTATTTT. It specifies CASSSVPGTPSSTDTQYF.